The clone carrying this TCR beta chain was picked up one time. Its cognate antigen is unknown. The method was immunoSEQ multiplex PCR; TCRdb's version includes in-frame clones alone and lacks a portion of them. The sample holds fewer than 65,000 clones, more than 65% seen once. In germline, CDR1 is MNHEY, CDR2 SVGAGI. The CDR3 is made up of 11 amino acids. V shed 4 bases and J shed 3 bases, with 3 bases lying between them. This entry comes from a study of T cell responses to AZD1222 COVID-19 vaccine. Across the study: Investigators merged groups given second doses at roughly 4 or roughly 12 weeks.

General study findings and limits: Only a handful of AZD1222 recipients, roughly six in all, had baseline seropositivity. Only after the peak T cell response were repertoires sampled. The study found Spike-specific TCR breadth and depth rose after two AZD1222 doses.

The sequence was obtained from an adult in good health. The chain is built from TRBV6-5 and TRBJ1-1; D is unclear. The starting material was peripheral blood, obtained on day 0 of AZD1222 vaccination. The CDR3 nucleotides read TGTGCCAGCAGTTCCCACACTGAAGCTTTCTTT. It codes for CASSSHTEAFF.